The 16 T cell receptor beta chains below all came from one sample that was sequenced in a study of cytomegalovirus exposure and HLA in healthy donors. The PCR used 60 Vbeta and 13 Jbeta primers. Clones were sequenced by immunoSEQ multiplex PCR, and TCRdb holds only the in-frame ones, with some missing. This table has under 200,000 clones, 68% appearing once. Sequenced: PBMCs. These receptors were obtained from a man in his fifties in good health and CMV-seronegative.

The chain uses TRBV4-2 and TRBJ2-1; D perhaps matches TRBD1 (5 bases). This CDR3 region has 17 residues. CDR1 and CDR2 (germline): LGHNA, YNFKEQ. V lost 0 bases, J lost 2 bases, and 14 bases lay in between. The CDR3: CASSQDPVGAAYNEQFF. Here the CDR3 DNA reads TGTGCCAGCAGCCAAGATCCTGTAGGGGCCGCCTACAATGAGCAGTTCTTC.

This clone appeared a single time. In nucleotides, the CDR3 is TGTGCCAGCAGCAAAGGGACAGCGGTTTATCAGCCCCAGCATTTT. As protein: CASSKGTAVYQPQHF. This chain connects TRBV21-1 to TRBJ1-5; TRBD1, the table's D call, lacks a check against the DNA. TRBV21-1 is marked as a pseudogene. This CDR3 comprises 15 residues.

The chain recombines TRBV18 with TRBJ1-4, with 7 bases lining up with TRBD1. The CDR3 spans 14 residues. Per the germline V gene, CDR1 is KGHSH and CDR2 is LQKENI. J gave up 3 bases and V 6 bases, and 4 bases lay outside the gene matches. Here the CDR3 reads CASSGTAANEKLFF. In DNA form, the CDR3 reads TGTGCCAGCTCGGGGACAGCGGCTAATGAAAAACTGTTTTTT.

The chain links TRBV7-9 to TRBJ1-3; TRBD1 aligns across 7 bases. Germline V CDR1 and CDR2: SEHNR, FQNEAQ (reference sequence). The CDR3 spans 15 residues. V lost 3 bases to trimming and J lost 3 bases; unmatched junction nucleotides: 5. CDR3 region: CASSFPGGGGNTIYF. For the CDR3, the DNA is TGTGCCAGCAGCTTTCCAGGGGGTGGTGGAAACACCATATATTTT.

The V and J genes are TRBV6-1 and TRBJ2-1; 8 bases map to TRBD1. Germline trimming cut 6 bases from V and 9 bases from J; bases unmatched to any gene: 13. The CDR3 sequence is 15 residues long. Looked up from germline, CDR1 is MNHNS and CDR2 is SASEGT. CDR3 DNA sequence: TGTGCCAGCAGGTTCGACAGGGGAAGGACCAGTGAGCAGTTCTTC. Its translation is CASRFDRGRTSEQFF.

The rearrangement uses TRBV2 and TRBJ1-2; D is undetermined. V was pared by 10 bases and J by 7 bases, with 16 bases between. Germline V CDR1 and CDR2: SNHLY, FYNNEI. The CDR3 covers 12 residues. The CDR3 nucleotides are TGTGCCAAGTATACAGCCATCGGTGGCTACACCTTC. Translating it yields CAKYTAIGGYTF.

The V and J genes are TRBV7-3 and TRBJ2-5; weak D call: TRBD1 (6 bases). The germline V gene has CDR1 SGHTA and CDR2 FQGTGA. Trimming removed 2 bases from V and 4 bases from J, with 17 bases in between. The CDR3 is 16 residues long. This chain's CDR3 is CASSLGNRARGETQYF. CDR3 nucleotides: TGTGCCAGCAGCTTAGGTAACAGGGCTCGCGGAGAGACCCAGTACTTC.

The V and J genes are TRBV28 and TRBJ1-5; 11 bases match TRBD1. V shed 10 bases, J shed 1 base, and the junction held 3 bases outside the gene matches. There are 14 residues in the CDR3. Germline V gene sequence: CDR1 MDHEN, CDR2 SYDVKM. CDR3 nucleotides: TGTGCCACCGGGACAGGGGGGAGCAATCAGCCCCAGCATTTT. Translating it yields CATGTGGSNQPQHF.

The chain is built from TRBV6-5 and TRBJ1-2; 8 positions agree with TRBD1. The CDR3 has 14 residues. The J segment lost 4 bases and the V segment lost 2 bases, leaving 3 bases of the junction unmatched. From germline, CDR1 is MNHEY and CDR2 SVGAGI. In DNA form, the CDR3 reads TGTGCCAGCAGTTACGGGGGGACAGGCTATGGCTACACCTTC. Amino acid sequence: CASSYGGTGYGYTF.

The chain is built from TRBV29-1 and TRBJ2-7, with D perhaps matching TRBD1 (5 bases). The CDR3 spans 11 residues. Germline assignment: CDR1 SQVTM and CDR2 ANQGSEA. V lost 4 bases and J lost 3, with 7 bases in between. CDR3 DNA sequence: TGCAGCGTTGGGGGCCTCTACGAGCAGTACTTC. This gives the protein CSVGGLYEQYF.

This clone was observed a handful of times. The chain carries TRBV28 and TRBJ1-1, with TRBD1 as a possible D gene (6 bases). V was cut by 3 bases and J by 7 bases, with 21 bases left in between. Germline loops: CDR1 MDHEN, CDR2 SYDVKM. This CDR3 spans 16 amino acids. CDR3 nucleotides: TGTGCCAGCAGTTTTATAATCCTTCCAGGGGCCCTTGAAGCTTTCTTT. Protein: CASSFIILPGALEAFF.

The J gene is TRBJ2-3, the V gene TRBV6-1; D ambiguous. Germline V gene data show CDR1 as MNHNS and CDR2 as SASEGT. The CDR3 runs to 14 residues. V lost 3 bases and J lost 4, with 11 bases in between. The CDR3 DNA reads as TGTGCCAGCAGTGACATCCCCTACTCAGATACGCAGTATTTT. Its translation: CASSDIPYSDTQYF.

This clone came up a few times. The chain employs TRBV11-2 and TRBJ1-3; 7 bases agree with TRBD1. The ends lost 5 bases at V and 4 bases at J; junction bases unmatched: 5. Germline V lookup: CDR1 SGHAT, CDR2 FQNNGV. This CDR3 is 14 amino acids long. The CDR3 region is CASSQGVAGNTIYF. The CDR3 DNA is TGTGCCAGCAGCCAGGGGGTGGCGGGAAACACCATATATTTT.

This chain joins TRBV7-6 and TRBJ2-1; D gene uncertain. The CDR3 is made up of 14 amino acids. In germline, CDR1 is SGHVS, CDR2 FNYEAQ. V was pared by 2 bases and J by 2 bases, with 7 bases between. The CDR3: CASSLKEPYNEQFF. CDR3 coding DNA: TGTGCCAGCAGCTTAAAAGAGCCCTACAATGAGCAGTTCTTC.

This clone was picked up a small number of times. The V and J genes are TRBV28 and TRBJ2-2; TRBD2 agrees at 8 bases. The germline CDR1 and CDR2 sequences are MDHEN and SYDVKM. V lost 1 base to trimming and J lost 4 bases; unmatched junction nucleotides: 2. CDR3 size: 15 residues. CDR3 DNA: TGTGCCAGCAGTTTATCGGGGGGGCGCACCGGGGAGCTGTTTTTT. It translates to CASSLSGGRTGELFF.

The genes are TRBV6-1 and TRBJ1-2, with D tentatively TRBD1 (6 bases). This CDR3 is built from 13 residues. Looked up from germline, CDR1 is MNHNS and CDR2 is SASEGT. Deletions cut 4 bases from V and 8 bases from J, with 14 bases between. The CDR3 DNA reads TGTGCCAGCAGTGGACAGGCAAGTGGCGGCTACACCTTC. This sequence encodes CASSGQASGGYTF.